The rows below give T cell receptor beta chains drawn from one sample of a study of T cells after posttransplantation cyclophosphamide. TCRdb's table, derived via immunoSEQ multiplex PCR, lists solely in-frame clones and lacks some. The sample has roughly 30,000 clones, under 95% seen once; the top ten hold less than 0.25%. The material sequenced was naive CD4+ T cells sorted from PBMCs. These receptors originate from a woman between 55 and 75 years old in good health, CMV-negative, and a related stem cell transplant donor. Both conserved end residues are part of each CDR3. The D gene is left open where the match is weak. Expanded clones are given a class, and other clones once, few, many or no size at all.

cdr3_nt: TGTGCCTGGAGGCGGGGGGTCCGAACCGGGGAGCTGTTTTTT
cdr3_aa: CAWRRGVRTGELFF
clone_size: NA
d_call: TRBD2
v_call: TRBV30
cdr3_length: 14
j_call: TRBJ2-2

cdr3_nt: TGTGCTAGTGGTTTGGGACAGGGGTATTCACGCACAGATACGCAGTATTTT
cdr3_aa: CASGLGQGYSRTDTQYF
clone_size: NA
d_call: TRBD1
v_call: TRBV12-5
cdr3_length: 17
j_call: TRBJ2-3

cdr3_nt: TGTGCCAGCAGCTACAGGGTGGGCCAGCCCCAGCATTTT
cdr3_aa: CASSYRVGQPQHF
clone_size: NA
d_call: NA
v_call: TRBV11-1
cdr3_length: 13
j_call: TRBJ1-5

cdr3_nt: TGTGCTAGTGGGGGGACAGGGAGGATCGGAGAGACCCAGTACTTC
cdr3_aa: CASGGTGRIGETQYF
clone_size: NA
d_call: TRBD1
v_call: TRBV12-5
cdr3_length: 15
j_call: TRBJ2-5

cdr3_nt: TGTGCCAGCAGACCCTCCGGGGGGCCCCCCTACAATGAGCAGTTCTTC
cdr3_aa: CASRPSGGPPYNEQFF
clone_size: NA
d_call: NA
v_call: TRBV7-9
cdr3_length: 16
j_call: TRBJ2-1

cdr3_nt: TGTGCCAGCAGCCCGATGGACAGGGGAAGCAATTCACCCCTCCACTTT
cdr3_aa: CASSPMDRGSNSPLHF
clone_size: NA
d_call: TRBD1
v_call: TRBV5-4
cdr3_length: 16
j_call: TRBJ1-6

cdr3_nt: TGTGCCAGCAGCACAGGACAGGGGACTGAAGCTTTCTTT
cdr3_aa: CASSTGQGTEAFF
clone_size: NA
d_call: TRBD1
v_call: TRBV7-2
cdr3_length: 13
j_call: TRBJ1-1

cdr3_nt: TGTGCCAGCAGTGAAAAGAGGGGCAATCAGCCCCAGCATTTT
cdr3_aa: CASSEKRGNQPQHF
clone_size: NA
d_call: NA
v_call: TRBV6-1
cdr3_length: 14
j_call: TRBJ1-5

cdr3_nt: TGTGCCAGCAGTCCCCTTAGGGGAGGCGGGATGAACACTGAAGCTTTCTTT
cdr3_aa: CASSPLRGGGMNTEAFF
clone_size: NA
d_call: NA
v_call: TRBV28
cdr3_length: 17
j_call: TRBJ1-1

cdr3_nt: TGTGCCAGCACCAGCGGGGGGGCAACTAATGAAAAACTGTTTTTT
cdr3_aa: CASTSGGATNEKLFF
clone_size: NA
d_call: NA
v_call: TRBV28
cdr3_length: 15
j_call: TRBJ1-4

cdr3_nt: TGCGCCAGCAGCCCGAGGACAGGGCAGAACACTGAAGCTTTCTTT
cdr3_aa: CASSPRTGQNTEAFF
clone_size: NA
d_call: TRBD1
v_call: TRBV5-1
cdr3_length: 15
j_call: TRBJ1-1

cdr3_nt: TGCAGTGCGGACAATAGGTCGTCCCTCCACTTT
cdr3_aa: CSADNRSSLHF
clone_size: NA
d_call: NA
v_call: TRBV20-1
cdr3_length: 11
j_call: TRBJ1-6

cdr3_nt: TGTGGGGGGGTGTGCAATCAGCCCCAGCATTTT
cdr3_aa: CGGVCNQPQHF
clone_size: NA
d_call: NA
v_call: TRBV30
cdr3_length: 11
j_call: TRBJ1-5

cdr3_nt: TGTGCCAGCAGTTTGATCCGGGACAGGGGGGACACTGAAGCTTTCTTT
cdr3_aa: CASSLIRDRGDTEAFF
clone_size: NA
d_call: TRBD1
v_call: TRBV27
cdr3_length: 16
j_call: TRBJ1-1

cdr3_nt: TGTGCCAAACTTTCCATGAACACTGAAGCTTTCTTT
cdr3_aa: CAKLSMNTEAFF
clone_size: NA
d_call: NA
v_call: TRBV6-5
cdr3_length: 12
j_call: TRBJ1-1

cdr3_nt: TGTGCCAGCAGCTTCCCGGGACACTACTACGAGCAGTACTTC
cdr3_aa: CASSFPGHYYEQYF
clone_size: NA
d_call: NA
v_call: TRBV7-9
cdr3_length: 14
j_call: TRBJ2-7

cdr3_nt: TGTGCCAGCAGCTTCGGGGCACTAGCGGCCAGCTCCTACAATGAGCAGTTCTTC
cdr3_aa: CASSFGALAASSYNEQFF
clone_size: once
d_call: TRBD2
v_call: TRBV7-3
cdr3_length: 18
j_call: TRBJ2-1

cdr3_nt: TGCGCCAGCACGGGACAGGTGAACACTGAAGCTTTCTTT
cdr3_aa: CASTGQVNTEAFF
clone_size: NA
d_call: TRBD1
v_call: TRBV5-1
cdr3_length: 13
j_call: TRBJ1-1

cdr3_nt: TGTGCCAGTAACATGCGACAGACCCCCAATCAGCCCCAGCATTTT
cdr3_aa: CASNMRQTPNQPQHF
clone_size: NA
d_call: NA
v_call: TRBV19
cdr3_length: 15
j_call: TRBJ1-5

cdr3_nt: TGTGCCAGCAGTTACTCTCAACAGGTTAATTCACCCCTCCACTTT
cdr3_aa: CASSYSQQVNSPLHF
clone_size: NA
d_call: NA
v_call: TRBV6-5
cdr3_length: 15
j_call: TRBJ1-6

cdr3_nt: TGTGCCAGCAGTCTAACAGGGGACTATGGCTACACCTTC
cdr3_aa: CASSLTGDYGYTF
clone_size: NA
d_call: TRBD1
v_call: TRBV6-1
cdr3_length: 13
j_call: TRBJ1-2

cdr3_nt: TGTGCCAGTAGTATAATTGGCGGTTTGAACACTGAAGCTTTCTTT
cdr3_aa: CASSIIGGLNTEAFF
clone_size: once
d_call: NA
v_call: TRBV19
cdr3_length: 15
j_call: TRBJ1-1

cdr3_nt: TGTGCCAGCAGCTCAGGGGGACCACAGGGTCCACAAGAGACCCAGTACTTC
cdr3_aa: CASSSGGPQGPQETQYF
clone_size: NA
d_call: TRBD1
v_call: TRBV7-9
cdr3_length: 17
j_call: TRBJ2-5

cdr3_nt: TGTGCCAGCAGCAAACGGGGGACCGGGGAGCTGTTTTTT
cdr3_aa: CASSKRGTGELFF
clone_size: NA
d_call: NA
v_call: TRBV6-5
cdr3_length: 13
j_call: TRBJ2-2

cdr3_nt: TGTGCCAGCAGCCGCGGGCTAGCGGGAGCCGGAGATACGCAGTATTTT
cdr3_aa: CASSRGLAGAGDTQYF
clone_size: NA
d_call: TRBD2
v_call: TRBV7-3
cdr3_length: 16
j_call: TRBJ2-3

cdr3_nt: TGTGCCAGCAGCGCCATTCTAGAAAGGGGCGGAGAGCAGTACTTC
cdr3_aa: CASSAILERGGEQYF
clone_size: NA
d_call: NA
v_call: TRBV6-6
cdr3_length: 15
j_call: TRBJ2-5

cdr3_nt: TGTGCCAGCAGCCTGCCGGGTAGCGGGAAAAGATTCTTC
cdr3_aa: CASSLPGSGKRFF
clone_size: NA
d_call: TRBD2
v_call: TRBV7-2
cdr3_length: 13
j_call: TRBJ2-1

cdr3_nt: TGTGCCAGCAGCTTAGGCGGAACGTATAATTCACCCCTCCACTTT
cdr3_aa: CASSLGGTYNSPLHF
clone_size: NA
d_call: NA
v_call: TRBV7-9
cdr3_length: 15
j_call: TRBJ1-6

cdr3_nt: TGTGCCAGCAGCCGCGGACAGGGGGCCTATAATTCACCCCTCCACTTT
cdr3_aa: CASSRGQGAYNSPLHF
clone_size: NA
d_call: TRBD1
v_call: TRBV28
cdr3_length: 16
j_call: TRBJ1-6

cdr3_nt: TGTGCCAGCAGCGTACCGGCGGAGGTAGAGACCCAGTACTTC
cdr3_aa: CASSVPAEVETQYF
clone_size: NA
d_call: NA
v_call: TRBV9
cdr3_length: 14
j_call: TRBJ2-5

cdr3_nt: TGTGCCAGCAGCTTGGGGAGGGGCTACAATGAGCAGTTCTTC
cdr3_aa: CASSLGRGYNEQFF
clone_size: NA
d_call: TRBD2
v_call: TRBV13
cdr3_length: 14
j_call: TRBJ2-1

cdr3_nt: TGCGCCAGCAGTCCTCTAGCGGGGGGCACAGATACGCAGTATTTT
cdr3_aa: CASSPLAGGTDTQYF
clone_size: NA
d_call: TRBD2
v_call: TRBV10-1
cdr3_length: 15
j_call: TRBJ2-3